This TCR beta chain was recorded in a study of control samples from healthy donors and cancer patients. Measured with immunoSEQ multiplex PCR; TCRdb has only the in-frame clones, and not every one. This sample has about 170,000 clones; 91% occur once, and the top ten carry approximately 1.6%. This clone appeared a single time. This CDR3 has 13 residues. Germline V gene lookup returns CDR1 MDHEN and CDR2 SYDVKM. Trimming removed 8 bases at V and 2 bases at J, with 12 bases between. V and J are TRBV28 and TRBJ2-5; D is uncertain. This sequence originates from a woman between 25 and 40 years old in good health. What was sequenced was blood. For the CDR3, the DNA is TGTGCCAGCGGTCCCGTCCCACAAGAGACCCAGTACTTC. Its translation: CASGPVPQETQYF.